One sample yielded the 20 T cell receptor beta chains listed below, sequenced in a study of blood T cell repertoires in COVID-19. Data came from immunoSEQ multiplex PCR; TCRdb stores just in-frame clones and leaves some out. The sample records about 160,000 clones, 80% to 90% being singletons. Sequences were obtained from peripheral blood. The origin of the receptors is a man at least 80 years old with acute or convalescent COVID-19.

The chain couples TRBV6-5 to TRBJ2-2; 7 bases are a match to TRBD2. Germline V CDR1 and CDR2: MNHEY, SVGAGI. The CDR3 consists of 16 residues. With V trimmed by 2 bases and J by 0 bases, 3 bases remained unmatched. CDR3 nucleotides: TGTGCCAGCAGTTACGCCCTAGCGGCGAACACCGGGGAGCTGTTTTTT. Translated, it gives CASSYALAANTGELFF.

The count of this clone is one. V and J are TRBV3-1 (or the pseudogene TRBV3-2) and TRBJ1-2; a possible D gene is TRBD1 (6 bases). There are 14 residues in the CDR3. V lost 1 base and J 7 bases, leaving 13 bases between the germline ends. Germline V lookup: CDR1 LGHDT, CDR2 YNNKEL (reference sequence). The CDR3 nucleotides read TGTGCCAGCAGCCAAGCGGGGGGCGTGTTTGGCTACACCTTC. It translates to CASSQAGGVFGYTF.

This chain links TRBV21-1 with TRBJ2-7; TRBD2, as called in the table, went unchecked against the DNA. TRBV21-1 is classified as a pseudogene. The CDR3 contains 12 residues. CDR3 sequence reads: CASSNRASRGDF. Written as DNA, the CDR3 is TGTGCCAGCAGCAATAGGGCGTCCCGGGGGGACTTC.

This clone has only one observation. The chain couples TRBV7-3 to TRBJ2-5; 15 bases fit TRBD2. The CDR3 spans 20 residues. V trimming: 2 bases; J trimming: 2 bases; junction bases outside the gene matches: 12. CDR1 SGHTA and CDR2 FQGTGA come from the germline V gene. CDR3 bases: TGTGCCAGCAGCTTATTCCCCCGGGGACTAGCGGGAGGTGGGCAAGAGACCCAGTACTTC. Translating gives CASSLFPRGLAGGGQETQYF. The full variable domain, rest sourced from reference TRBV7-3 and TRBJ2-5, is GAGVSQTPSNKVTEKGKYVELRCDPISGHTALYWYRQSLGQGPEFLIYFQGTGAADDSGLPNDRFFAVRPEGSVSTLKIQRTERGDSAVYLCASSLFPRGLAGGGQETQYFGPGTRLLVL.

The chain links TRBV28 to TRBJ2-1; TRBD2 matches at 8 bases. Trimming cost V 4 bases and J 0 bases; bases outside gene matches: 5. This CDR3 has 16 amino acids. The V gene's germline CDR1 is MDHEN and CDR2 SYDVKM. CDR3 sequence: CASSSILAASYNEQFF. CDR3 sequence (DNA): TGTGCCAGCAGTTCCATACTAGCGGCCTCCTACAATGAGCAGTTCTTC.

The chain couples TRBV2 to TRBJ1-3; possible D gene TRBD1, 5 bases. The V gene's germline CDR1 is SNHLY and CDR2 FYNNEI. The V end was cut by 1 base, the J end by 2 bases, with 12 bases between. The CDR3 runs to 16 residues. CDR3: CASSEVPGPAGNTIYF. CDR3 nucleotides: TGTGCCAGCAGTGAAGTTCCAGGGCCGGCTGGAAACACCATATATTTT.

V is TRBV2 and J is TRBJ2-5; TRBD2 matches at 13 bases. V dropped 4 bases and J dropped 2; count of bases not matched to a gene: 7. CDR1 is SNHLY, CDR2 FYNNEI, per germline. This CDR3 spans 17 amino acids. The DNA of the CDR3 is TGTGCCAGCAGTGTCACGGGACTAGCGGGGTCTCAAGAGACCCAGTACTTC. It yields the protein CASSVTGLAGSQETQYF.

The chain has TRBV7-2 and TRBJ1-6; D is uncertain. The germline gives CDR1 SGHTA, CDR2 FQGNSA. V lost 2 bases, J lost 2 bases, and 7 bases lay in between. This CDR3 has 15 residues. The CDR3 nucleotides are TGTGCCAGCAGCTTAAAAAGCGCCTATAATTCACCCCTCCACTTT. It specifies CASSLKSAYNSPLHF.

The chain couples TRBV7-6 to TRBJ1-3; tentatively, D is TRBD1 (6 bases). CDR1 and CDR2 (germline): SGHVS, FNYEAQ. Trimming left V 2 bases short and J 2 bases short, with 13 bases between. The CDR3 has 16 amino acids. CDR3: CASSLQTRGAGNTIYF. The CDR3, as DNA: TGTGCCAGCAGCTTACAAACCAGGGGAGCTGGAAACACCATATATTTT.

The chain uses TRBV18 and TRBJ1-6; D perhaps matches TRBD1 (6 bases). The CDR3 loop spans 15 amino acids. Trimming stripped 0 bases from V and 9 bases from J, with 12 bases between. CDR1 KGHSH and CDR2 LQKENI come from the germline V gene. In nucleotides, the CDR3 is TGTGCCAGCTCACCACCGGCAGGGGAGGGTTCACCCCTCCACTTT. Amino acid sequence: CASSPPAGEGSPLHF.

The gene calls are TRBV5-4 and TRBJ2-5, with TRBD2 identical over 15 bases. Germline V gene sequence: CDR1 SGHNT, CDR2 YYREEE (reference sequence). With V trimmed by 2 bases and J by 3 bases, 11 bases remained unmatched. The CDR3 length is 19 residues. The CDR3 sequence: CASSFPRGTSGRLEETQYF. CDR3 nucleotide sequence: TGTGCCAGCAGCTTTCCCCGCGGGACTAGCGGGAGGTTGGAAGAGACCCAGTACTTC.

The CDR3 bases are TGTGCCAGCAGTTTAAAGGGGACTACTAGCGGGAGGCCGGGTAGCACAGATACGCAGTATTTT. This translates into CASSLKGTTSGRPGSTDTQYF. The chain recombines TRBV27 with TRBJ2-3, with 12 bases identical to TRBD2. The V gene end was trimmed by 2 bases and the J gene end by 0 bases; junction bases not matched to a gene: 15. Germline CDR1 is MNHEY and CDR2 is SMNVEV (reference sequence). CDR3 length: 21 residues.

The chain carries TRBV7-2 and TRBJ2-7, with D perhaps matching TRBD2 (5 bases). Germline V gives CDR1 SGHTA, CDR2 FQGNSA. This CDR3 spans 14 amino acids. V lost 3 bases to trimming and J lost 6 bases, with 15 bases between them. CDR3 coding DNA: TGTGCCAGCAGCTTCTACGGCCCGGAGGCCGAGCAGTACTTC. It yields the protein CASSFYGPEAEQYF.

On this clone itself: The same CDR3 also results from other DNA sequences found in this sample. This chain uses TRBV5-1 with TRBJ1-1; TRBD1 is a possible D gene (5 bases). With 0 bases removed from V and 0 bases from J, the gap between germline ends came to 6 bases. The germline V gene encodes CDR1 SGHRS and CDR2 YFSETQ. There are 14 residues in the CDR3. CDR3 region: CASSLGQMNTEAFF. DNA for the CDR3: TGCGCCAGCAGCTTGGGACAGATGAACACTGAAGCTTTCTTT.

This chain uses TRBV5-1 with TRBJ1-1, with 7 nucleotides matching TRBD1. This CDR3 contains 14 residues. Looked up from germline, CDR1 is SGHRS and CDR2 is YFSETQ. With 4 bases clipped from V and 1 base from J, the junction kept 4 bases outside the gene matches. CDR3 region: CASSTGQPNTEAFF. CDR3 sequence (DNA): TGCGCCAGCAGCACGGGACAGCCGAACACTGAAGCTTTCTTT. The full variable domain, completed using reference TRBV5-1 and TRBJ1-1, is KAGVTQTPRYLIKTRGQQVTLSCSPISGHRSVSWYQQTPGQGLQFLFEYFSETQRNKGNFPGRFSGRQFSNSRSEMNVSTLELGDSALYLCASSTGQPNTEAFFGQGTRLTVV.

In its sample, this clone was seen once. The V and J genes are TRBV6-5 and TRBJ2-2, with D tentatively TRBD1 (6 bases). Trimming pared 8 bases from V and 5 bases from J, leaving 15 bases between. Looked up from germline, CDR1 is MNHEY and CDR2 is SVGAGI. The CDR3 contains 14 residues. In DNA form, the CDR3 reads TGTGCCAGCCTGACAGGAATAAGGACCGGGGAGCTGTTTTTT. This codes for CASLTGIRTGELFF.

This CDR3 reads CASTRDRDQPQHF. CDR3 sequence (DNA): TGTGCCAGCACCCGGGACAGGGATCAGCCCCAGCATTTT. The V gene is TRBV2, the J gene TRBJ1-5; 9 bases are shared with TRBD1. With V trimmed by 7 bases and J by 5 bases, 3 bases remained unmatched. Germline V lookup: CDR1 SNHLY, CDR2 FYNNEI. This CDR3 region has 13 residues.

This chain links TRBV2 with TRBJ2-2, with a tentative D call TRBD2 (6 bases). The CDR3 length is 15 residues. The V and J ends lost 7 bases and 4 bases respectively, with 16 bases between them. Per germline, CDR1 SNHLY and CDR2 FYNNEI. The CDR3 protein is CASTPRSGVTGELFF. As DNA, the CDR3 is TGTGCCAGCACCCCCCGATCGGGGGTCACCGGGGAGCTGTTTTTT.

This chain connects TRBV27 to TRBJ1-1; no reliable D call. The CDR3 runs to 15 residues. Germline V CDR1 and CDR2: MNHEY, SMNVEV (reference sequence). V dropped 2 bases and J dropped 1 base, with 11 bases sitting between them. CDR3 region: CASSLSPQQNTEAFF. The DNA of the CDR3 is TGTGCCAGCAGTTTAAGTCCACAGCAGAACACTGAAGCTTTCTTT.

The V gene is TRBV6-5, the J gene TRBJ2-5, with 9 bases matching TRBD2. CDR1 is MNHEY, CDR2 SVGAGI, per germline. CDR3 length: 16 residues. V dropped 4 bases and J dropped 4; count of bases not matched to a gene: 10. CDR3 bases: TGTGCCAGCAGTTCACAGCGGGAGGCCCGGGGAGAGACCCAGTACTTC. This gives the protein CASSSQREARGETQYF.